Sequencing of this T cell receptor (beta chain) was carried out in a study of vaccination and CD4 T cells after COVID-19. Trimming removed 4 bases from V and 1 base from J; junction bases left unmatched: 6. Germline loops: CDR1 SNHLY, CDR2 FYNNEI. This CDR3 comprises 16 residues. This clonotype was found a few times. Its matching antigen is unknown. CD4+ T cells that had been cultured provided DNA sequenced with the Oncomine TCR Beta short-read assay. MiXCR, run by TCRdb on the PCR reads, gives a single entry per CDR3 protein. The sample records about 15,000 distinct CDR3 sequences, roughly two fifths being singletons. Regarding treatment: roughly 10-day PBMC culture with coronavirus spike peptide pools or control peptides (ViraFEST assay). Per-well cultures of millions of PBMCs received around 9.9 IU/ml IL-2 and approximately 9.4 ug/ml peptide pools.

The chain is built from TRBV2 and TRBJ1-5, with 8 bases matching TRBD1. This specimen was CD4+ T cells from blood, cultured in vitro, taken before SARS-CoV-2 vaccination. This receptor was taken from a human donor who had recovered from COVID-19. CDR3 in amino acids: CASSAQGARSNQPQHF. The CDR3 nucleotides are TGTGCCAGCAGTGCTCAGGGGGCGCGAAGCAATCAGCCCCAGCATTTT.